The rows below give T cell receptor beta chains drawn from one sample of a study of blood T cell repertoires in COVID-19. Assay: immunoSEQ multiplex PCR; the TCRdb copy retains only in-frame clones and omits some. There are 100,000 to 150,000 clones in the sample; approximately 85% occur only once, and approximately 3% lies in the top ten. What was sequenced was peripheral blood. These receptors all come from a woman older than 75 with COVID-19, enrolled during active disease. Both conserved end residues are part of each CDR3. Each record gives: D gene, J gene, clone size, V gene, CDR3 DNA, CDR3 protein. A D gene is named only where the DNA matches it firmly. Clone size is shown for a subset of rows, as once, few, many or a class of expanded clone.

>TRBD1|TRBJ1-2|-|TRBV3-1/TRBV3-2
TGTGCCAGCAGCCAAGAGGTCATGGCAGGGGGCACCTATGGCTACACCTTC
CASSQEVMAGGTYGYTF
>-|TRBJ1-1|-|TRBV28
TGTGCCAGCAGCCAAGGGAGCCAGAAAGCTTTCTTT
CASSQGSQKAFF
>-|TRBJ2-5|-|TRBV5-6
TGTGCCAGCAGCTTGGGGACAGTCCAAGAGACCCAGTACTTC
CASSLGTVQETQYF
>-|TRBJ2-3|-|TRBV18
TGTGCCAGCTCCCTGGCGTGGACAGACACAGATACGCAGTATTTT
CASSLAWTDTDTQYF
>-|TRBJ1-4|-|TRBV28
TGTGCCAGCAGTCTCCGGGATAATAATGAAAAACTGTTTTTT
CASSLRDNNEKLFF
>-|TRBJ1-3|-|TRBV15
TGTGCCACCAGCAGAGAGAGGGGACTGAGCTCTGGAAACACCATATATTTT
CATSRERGLSSGNTIYF
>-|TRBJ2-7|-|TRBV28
TGTGCCAGCAGTGGGGCAGTGAGGACAGCGACCTACGAGCAGTACTTC
CASSGAVRTATYEQYF
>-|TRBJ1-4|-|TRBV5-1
TGCGCCAGCAGCTTGGCCCCCGGTGAAAAACTGTTTTTT
CASSLAPGEKLFF
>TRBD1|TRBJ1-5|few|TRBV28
TGTGCCAGCAAGGACAGGGCTAGCAATCAGCCCCAGCATTTT
CASKDRASNQPQHF
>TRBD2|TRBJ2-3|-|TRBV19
TGTGCCAGTAGGTCTAGCGGGAGCTCAGATACGCAGTATTTT
CASRSSGSSDTQYF
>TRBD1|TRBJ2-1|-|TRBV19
TGTGCCAGTAGTATAAGGGGACAGGGAGCTTTGAATGAGCAGTTCTTC
CASSIRGQGALNEQFF
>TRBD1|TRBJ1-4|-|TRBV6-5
TGTGCCAGCAGTAGGGACAGCATTAATGAAAAACTGTTTTTT
CASSRDSINEKLFF
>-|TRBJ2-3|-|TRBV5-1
TGCGCCAGCAGCTTCGGGGAAGATACGCAGTATTTT
CASSFGEDTQYF
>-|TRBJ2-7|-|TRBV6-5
TGTGCCAGCAGAAAGACAGCCGGAGTCCACGAGCAGTACTTC
CASRKTAGVHEQYF
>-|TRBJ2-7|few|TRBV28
TGTGCCAGCAGTTTATCTCGGTACGAGCAGTACTTC
CASSLSRYEQYF
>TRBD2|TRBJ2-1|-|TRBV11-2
TGTGCCAGCAGCTTAAATGGGGGACTAGCGATCAATGAGCAGTTCTTC
CASSLNGGLAINEQFF
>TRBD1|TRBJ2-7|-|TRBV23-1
TGCGCCAGCAGTCGACGGGACAGGGATCTATACGAGCAGTACTTC
CASSRRDRDLYEQYF
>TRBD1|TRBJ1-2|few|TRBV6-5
TGTGCCAGCAGTTTCACAGGGGAGGTTGGCTACACCTTC
CASSFTGEVGYTF
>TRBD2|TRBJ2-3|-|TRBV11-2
TGTGCCAGCAGCTTAGAGGGAGGGGCGGGAGATACGCAGTATTTT
CASSLEGGAGDTQYF
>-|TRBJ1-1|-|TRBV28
TGTGCCAGCAGCCCGGGCGGGGCCGCCCCCATGAACACTGAAGCTTTCTTT
CASSPGGAAPMNTEAFF
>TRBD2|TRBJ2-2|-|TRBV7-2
TGTGCCAGCAGCTTAGTACCAGCGGGAGTCGGTACGAACACCGGGGAGCTGTTTTTT
CASSLVPAGVGTNTGELFF
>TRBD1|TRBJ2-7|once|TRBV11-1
TGTGCCAGCAGCCTTGACAGGGAAGGGTCCTACGAGCAGTACTTC
CASSLDREGSYEQYF
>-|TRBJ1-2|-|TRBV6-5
TGTGCCAGCAGCCCAAACAAGGGCTACACCTTC
CASSPNKGYTF
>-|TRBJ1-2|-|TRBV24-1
TGTGCCACCAGTGATCGAGGGTCAGCTGGCTACACCTTC
CATSDRGSAGYTF
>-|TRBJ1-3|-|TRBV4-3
TGCGCCAGCAGCCAATCTCGGGACTCTGGAAACACCATATATTTT
CASSQSRDSGNTIYF
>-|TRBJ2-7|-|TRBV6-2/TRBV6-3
TGTGCCAGCAGTTACTCGATAAGGGGCTCTCTCTACGAGCAGTACTTC
CASSYSIRGSLYEQYF
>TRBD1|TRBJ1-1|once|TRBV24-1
TGTGCCACCAGTGAACCCGGGACAGGGGGGGAAGCTTTCTTT
CATSEPGTGGEAFF
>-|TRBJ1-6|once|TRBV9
TGTGCCAGCAGCCGGAATTCCCTAGGGGATTCACCCCTCCACTTT
CASSRNSLGDSPLHF
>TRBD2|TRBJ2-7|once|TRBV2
TGTGCCAGCAGGCGGGGCGGGGCGGGAGAGAGAGAGCAGTACTTC
CASRRGGAGEREQYF
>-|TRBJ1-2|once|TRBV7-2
TGTGCCAGCAGCTCCGTATCAGGGAAGAGTAATGGCTACACCTTC
CASSSVSGKSNGYTF
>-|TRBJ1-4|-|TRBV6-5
TGTGCCAGCAGTCCAGGGCATGGTAATGAAAAACTGTTTTTT
CASSPGHGNEKLFF
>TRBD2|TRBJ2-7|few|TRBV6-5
TGTGCCAGCAGCCGGGGGGGCTACGAGCAGTACTTC
CASSRGGYEQYF
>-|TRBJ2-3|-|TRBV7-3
TGTGCCAGCAGCCCTGGGAGCGACAGTTTTGGGTCCGGGGGAAAATATTTT
CASSPGSDSFGSGGKYF
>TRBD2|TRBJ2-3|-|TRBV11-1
TGTGCCAGCAGCGATAGCGGGAGCTCGGCAGATACGCAGTATTTT
CASSDSGSSADTQYF
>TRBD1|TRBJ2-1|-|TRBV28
TGTGCCAGCAGTGACACAGGGGGAAATGAGCAGTTCTTC
CASSDTGGNEQFF
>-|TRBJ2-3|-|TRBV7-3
TGTGCCAGCAGCTTGCAAGCCCCAGATACGCAGTATTTT
CASSLQAPDTQYF
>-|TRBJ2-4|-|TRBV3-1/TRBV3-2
TGTGCCAGCAGCCAAGGCACAGGTCTAGCCAAAAACATTCAGTACTTC
CASSQGTGLAKNIQYF
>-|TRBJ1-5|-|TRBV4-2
TGTGCCAGCAGCCAAGAACAGCACAATCAGCCCCAGCATTTT
CASSQEQHNQPQHF
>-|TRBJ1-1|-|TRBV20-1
TGCAGTGCTAGAGTCACAGTCGAAGCTTTCTTT
CSARVTVEAFF
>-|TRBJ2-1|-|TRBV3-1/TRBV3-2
TGTGCCAGCAGCCAACAGGGGATGAGGAATGAGCAGTTCTTC
CASSQQGMRNEQFF
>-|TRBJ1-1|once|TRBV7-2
TGTGCCAGCAGCTTAGCTGGACATGGGTTTGAAGCTTTCTTT
CASSLAGHGFEAFF
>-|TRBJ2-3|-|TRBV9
TGTGCCAGCAGCGTAGGCATAGCGGAGACGCAGTATTTT
CASSVGIAETQYF
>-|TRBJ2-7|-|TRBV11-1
TGTGCCAGCAGCTTGACAGATAATTACGAGCAGTACTTC
CASSLTDNYEQYF
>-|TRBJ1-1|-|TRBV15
TGTGCCACCAGCAGAGATGCTCTCCGGTCCACTGAAGCTTTCTTT
CATSRDALRSTEAFF
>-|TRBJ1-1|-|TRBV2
TGTGCCAGCCGTCAGCAGGGGACTGAAGCTTTCTTT
CASRQQGTEAFF
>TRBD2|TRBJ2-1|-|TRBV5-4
TGTGCCAGCAGCTCCGCGGGACTAGCGGGAGTTTCCCCCTACAATGAGCAGTTCTTC
CASSSAGLAGVSPYNEQFF
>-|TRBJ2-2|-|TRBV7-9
TGTGCCAGCAGCTTCACAGCGGCGAACACCGGGGAGCTGTTTTTT
CASSFTAANTGELFF
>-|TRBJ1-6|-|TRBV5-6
TGTGCCAGCAGCTTGGGGCAGGGGATTGGTTCACCCCTCCACTTT
CASSLGQGIGSPLHF
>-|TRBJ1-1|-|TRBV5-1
TGCGCCAGCAGCTTGAGCGCGAACACTGAAGCTTTCTTT
CASSLSANTEAFF
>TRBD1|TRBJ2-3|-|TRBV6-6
TGTGCCAGCAGCAGACAGGGGAGTGGGACAGATACGCAGTATTTT
CASSRQGSGTDTQYF
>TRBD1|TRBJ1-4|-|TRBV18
TGTGCCAGCTCACCAGGAACAGGGGGGTCCGGGGATGAAAAACTGTTTTTT
CASSPGTGGSGDEKLFF
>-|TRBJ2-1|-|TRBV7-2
TGTGCCAGCAGCCCCCTGACAACCTACAATGAGCAGTTCTTC
CASSPLTTYNEQFF
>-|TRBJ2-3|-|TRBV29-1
TGCAGCGTTGCAGACACTAACACAGATACGCAGTATTTT
CSVADTNTDTQYF
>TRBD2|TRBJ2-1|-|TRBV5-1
TGCGCCAGCAGCGCGGGACTAGCGGGAGGTCACTACAATGAGCAGTTCTTC
CASSAGLAGGHYNEQFF
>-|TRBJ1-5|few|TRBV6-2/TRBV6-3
TGTGCCAGCAGTTACTCGGCAAGTAGCAATCAGCCCCAGCATTTT
CASSYSASSNQPQHF
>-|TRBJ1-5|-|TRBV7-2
TGTGCCAGCAGCTTGGTCAGGGATAAGCCCCAGCATTTT
CASSLVRDKPQHF
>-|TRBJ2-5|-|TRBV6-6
TGTGCCAGCAGTTACTTCCAGGGAGGCGAGACCCAGTACTTC
CASSYFQGGETQYF
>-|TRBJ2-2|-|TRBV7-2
TGTGCCAGCAGCCGACTGGCGGGGGAGCTGTTTTTT
CASSRLAGELFF
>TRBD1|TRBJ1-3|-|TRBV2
TGTGCCAGCAGTGGGGGACAGGGAAACTCTGGAAACACCATATATTTT
CASSGGQGNSGNTIYF